Sequencing of this T cell receptor beta chain was carried out in a study of shared clonotypes between healthy human individuals (dated by TCRdb to the early 2020s). Broadly, across the study: A couple of women and a few men aged 18 to 49 years were included in the cohort. For each donor, three plates each were used for CD4 naive and CD4 memory, two plates were used for CD8 naive, and one plate was used for CD8 memory. Blood TCR repertoires of about five healthy adults were deeply sequenced to estimate repertoire size and the extent of clonotype sharing between individuals. Libraries were prepared and TCR repertoires were sequenced by different laboratories using diverse techniques, in order to increase sequencing depth and limit assay-specific biases. Leukapheresis yielded between about 0.94 and 9 billion PBMCs per donor.

What the authors observed across the whole study: Rarefaction of sorted-subset datasets indicated incomplete sequencing despite the large sequencing depth. Only blood was sampled, and tissue TCR repertoires likely differ from those in blood. Sharing across several donors was observed for roughly 5% of naive CD4, over 3% of naive CD8, about 2.3% of memory CD4, and around 0.4% of memory CD8 clonotypes. The small number of donors limited the genetic and exposure-history diversity represented. Compared with non-shared clonotypes, the clonotypes found in all four sorted-subset donors had higher generation probabilities. Naive subsets generally had larger estimated clonotype richness than memory subsets. Based on pairwise subsampling, the degree of clonotype sharing among donors was expected to be affected by sequencing depth.

Of note for this clone: Its antigen specificity is not known. Base quality data are lacking; no much larger clone is found one base away.

Clipping removes 0 bases from V and 0 bases from J, with 1 as the unmatched junction base count. CDR1 and CDR2 are read off the germline V gene (reference sequence) as SEHNR and FQNEAQ. There are 15 amino acids in the CDR3, from cysteine to phenylalanine inclusive. CDR3 DNA only is kept here, 45 bases in frame from base 1. CD8 naive samples were obtained by positive selection for CCR7 among CD45RO-negative cells, yielding a CD45RA+CCR7+ population from which TemRA cells were excluded. Donors were healthy HIV-negative adults with no recently reported acute infections or vaccinations. All donors were Caucasian adults living in Nashville, Tennessee, USA. Blood was collected by leukapheresis, and PBMCs were isolated by Ficoll-Histopaque density gradient centrifugation and then cryopreserved in liquid nitrogen vapor phase. Analytical flow cytometry was used to check the purity and quantity of every magnetically sorted T cell population. From each sorted fraction, genomic DNA was isolated and quantified by UV absorbance on a Nanodrop 2000c.

Using the deep immunoSEQ assay, multiplex PCR amplified TCR CDR3 regions from genomic DNA. Genomic DNA extracted from each cell subset was distributed evenly over all wells of several immunoSEQ 96-well plates, and each plate served as one replicate. For sorted subsets, around 200 ng genomic DNA, equal to 30,000 to 35,000 T cell genomes, was loaded into each replicate PCR. The purified libraries were quantified using a Qubit 3.0 fluorometer, sized with a Bioanalyzer 2100, and then quantified again using the KAPA Library Quantification kit. Each immunoSEQ 96-well plate was sequenced on its own single-read 150-cycle Illumina NextSeq 550 flow cell. Regarding the original processing steps: Because the immunoSEQ output held only junctional sequences and lacked quality scores, the filtering could not match the filtering applied to full-length reads. To assign V/J genes and CDR3, sequences were annotated against IMGT germline references using PyIR, a Python wrapper for IgBLAST v1.9. Reads were filtered out if the reads had weak V/J assignments (E-value above 1e-6), no CDR3, stop codons, out-of-frame junctions, or ambiguous translated residues. V3J clonotypes were defined as sequences sharing an identical inferred V gene, J gene, and CDR3 amino acid sequence. The percentage overlap between two repertoires was calculated by dividing the number of shared unique clonotypes by the size of the smaller repertoire. Three approaches were used to assess repertoire richness: RTK rarefaction, the Chao1 estimator, and Recon v2.1 estimates of unobserved clonotypes. For all TCRbeta clonotypes obtained by the gDNA method from several donors, generation probabilities were computed with OLGA. Sourced from immuneACCESS, this table was stored by TCRdb with only in-frame sequences that have V and J called. A share of the clones is absent; for the studies checked, an unresolved V gene accounts for under half, and the remainder has no known explanation. V, J and clone size reflect that table, while D and trimming were determined from the DNA. The sample yields over 2,000,000 clones; around 93% were counted once. Clones ranked in the top ten supply approximately 1.7% of the sample.

Material for sequencing was naive CD8+ T cells from PBMCs. This specimen's cell subset or site label, interpreted: CD45RA+CCR7+. This sequence originates from a man aged 18 to 29 in good health. Some clones in this sample may be carry-over from other donors' samples. The sequence joins TRBV7-9 to TRBJ1-2; 7 junctional bases match TRBD1. The CDR3 has the sequence CASSLAGTANYGYTF. DNA sequence: TGTGCCAGCAGCTTAGCGGGGACAGCTAACTATGGCTACACCTTC.